The 30 T cell receptor beta chains reported below all come from one sample, sequenced in a study of T cell responses to AZD1222 COVID-19 vaccine. The repertoire was sequenced with immunoSEQ multiplex PCR; TCRdb's copy has only in-frame clones and lacks some. Of some 130,000 clones in the sample, approximately 90% were seen once. The sample in question was peripheral blood, obtained on day 0 of AZD1222 vaccination. These receptors all stem from an adult in good health.

This clone has only one observation. J is TRBJ2-7 and V is TRBV6-5; 10 nucleotides align to TRBD2. The V and J ends lost 6 bases and 4 bases, in that order; junction bases with no gene match: 9. CDR1 and CDR2 (germline): MNHEY, SVGAGI. The CDR3 length is 15 residues. In DNA, the CDR3 is TGTGCCAGCAGAAAGTTTAGCGGGGGGAATTACGAGCAGTACTTC. Its translation is CASRKFSGGNYEQYF.

This chain joins TRBV5-1 and TRBJ1-2; D not certain. CDR1 is SGHRS, CDR2 YFSETQ, per germline. This CDR3 is built from 14 residues. V shed 0 bases and J shed 7 bases, with 13 bases lying between them. DNA of the CDR3: TGCGCCAGCAGCTTGGCCGTAGGCTTGGGTGGCTACACCTTC. Protein sequence: CASSLAVGLGGYTF.

The CDR3 bases are TGTGCCAGCAGCTTAGGGGGGTTAACCTACGAGCAGTACTTC. Translated, it gives CASSLGGLTYEQYF. The genes are TRBV11-2 and TRBJ2-7; the D gene could be TRBD1 or TRBD2 (5 bases each). Trimming shortened V by 1 base and J by 2 bases, and 9 bases separated the two germline ends. Germline-derived CDR1 and CDR2 are SGHAT and FQNNGV. This CDR3 has 14 residues.

The chain couples TRBV9 to TRBJ2-7; TRBD2 matches at 8 bases. Trimming at V came to 0 bases and at J to 3 bases, leaving 5 bases not matched to a gene. CDR1 is SGDLS and CDR2 is YYNGEE in the germline V gene. The length of the CDR3 is 15 residues. In DNA form, the CDR3 reads TGTGCCAGCAGCGTAGACCAGCGGGGGATCTACGAGCAGTACTTC. This gives the protein CASSVDQRGIYEQYF.

CDR3 bases: TGTGCCAGCAGTGATATTGGGTACGAGCAGTACTTC. Encoded protein: CASSDIGYEQYF. The V and J genes are TRBV25-1 and TRBJ2-7; D remains ambiguous. The CDR3 totals 12 residues. Germline-derived CDR1 and CDR2 are MGHDK and SYGVNS. V lost 3 bases and J 4 bases, leaving 7 bases between the germline ends.

The chain combines TRBV21-1 with TRBJ2-7; the D call in the table, TRBD1, was not verified against the DNA. TRBV21-1 constitutes a pseudogene. The CDR3 totals 14 residues. CDR3 loop: CASTVPGQGYEQYF. For the CDR3, the DNA is TGTGCCAGCACCGTCCCGGGACAGGGGTACGAGCAGTACTTC.

With regard to this clone: At the DNA level, this CDR3 is encoded by other sequences in the same sample as well. The rearrangement joins TRBV30 to TRBJ1-5; D ambiguous. The ends were cut back, 1 base at V and 3 bases at J, with 7 bases in the middle. This CDR3 region has 13 residues. Per germline, CDR1 GTSNPN and CDR2 SVGIG (reference sequence). In DNA form, the CDR3 reads TGTGCCTGGAGTGGAGGGAACAATCAGCCCCAGCATTTT. Translation gives CAWSGGNNQPQHF.

V and J are TRBV27 and TRBJ1-1, with a weak D call TRBD1 (6 bases). The V end was cut by 3 bases, the J end by 0 bases, with 11 bases between. This CDR3 spans 15 amino acids. Germline assignment: CDR1 MNHEY and CDR2 SMNVEV (reference sequence). CDR3 loop: CASSLDRYMNTEAFF. The CDR3 nucleotides read TGTGCCAGCAGTTTGGACAGATACATGAACACTGAAGCTTTCTTT.

This chain uses TRBV24-1 with TRBJ1-2; 8 bases agree with TRBD1. Germline values: CDR1 KGHDR, CDR2 SFDVKD. This CDR3 is built from 15 residues. With V trimmed by 3 bases and J by 5 bases, 7 bases remained unmatched. The CDR3, as DNA: TGTGCCACCAGTGATGCGACAGGGGAAGGGTATGGCTACACCTTC. It codes for CATSDATGEGYGYTF.

V and J are TRBV24-1 and TRBJ1-2, with D possibly matching TRBD1 (6 bases). Trimming left V 4 bases short and J 4 bases short, with 18 bases between. CDR3 length: 16 amino acids. Germline CDR1 KGHDR, CDR2 SFDVKD. The CDR3 bases are TGTGCCACCAGTGACCCCGTGGGGGGGCCAGGCTATGGCTACACCTTC. It encodes CATSDPVGGPGYGYTF.

This clone has just a few counts. The genes are TRBV5-6 and TRBJ2-7; 9 positions agree with TRBD1. J gave up 0 bases and V 0 bases, and 1 base lay outside the gene matches. CDR1 and CDR2 from the germline V gene are SGHDT and YYEEEE. This CDR3 spans 15 amino acids. The CDR3 loop is CASSLGDRVSYEQYF. CDR3 nucleotide sequence: TGTGCCAGCAGCTTGGGGGACAGGGTCTCCTACGAGCAGTACTTC.

The chain has TRBV5-1 and TRBJ1-4, with TRBD1 as a possible D gene (5 bases). The CDR3 runs to 16 residues. Germline loops: CDR1 SGHRS, CDR2 YFSETQ. V lost 0 bases and J lost 3, with 12 bases in between. The CDR3 region is CASSLGGSTANEKLFF. CDR3 coding DNA: TGCGCCAGCAGCTTGGGAGGATCGACAGCTAATGAAAAACTGTTTTTT.

V is TRBV28 and J is TRBJ2-1; 10 nucleotides agree with TRBD2. V lost 2 bases to trimming and J lost 2 bases; unmatched junction nucleotides: 0. This CDR3 comprises 15 residues. Germline CDR1 and CDR2: MDHEN and SYDVKM. This CDR3 is CASSLTSGAYNEQFF. The CDR3 DNA reads as TGTGCCAGCAGTTTAACTAGCGGGGCCTACAATGAGCAGTTCTTC.

The rearrangement uses TRBV4-3 and TRBJ2-7; 10 bases fit TRBD1. This CDR3 spans 15 amino acids. V trimming: 5 bases; J trimming: 2 bases; junction bases outside the gene matches: 6. Germline CDR1 and CDR2: LGHNA and YSLEER. The CDR3 DNA follows: TGCGCCAGCAGCTATGGGACAGGGGAGGCCTACGAGCAGTACTTC. Amino acid sequence: CASSYGTGEAYEQYF.

This clone was found a few times. This chain connects TRBV18 to TRBJ1-4; TRBD1 aligns across 7 bases. CDR3 size: 17 residues. V was clipped by 2 bases and J by 4 bases; unmatched bases: 10. Germline V gene sequence: CDR1 KGHSH, CDR2 LQKENI. The chain's CDR3 is CASSPWDSMGLNEKLFF. CDR3 DNA: TGTGCCAGCTCACCATGGGACAGCATGGGTCTTAATGAAAAACTGTTTTTT.

V is TRBV19 and J is TRBJ1-5; no firm D call. This CDR3 is 14 amino acids long. Germline CDR1 and CDR2: LNHDA and SQIVND (reference sequence). V lost 5 bases and J 0 bases, leaving 8 bases between the germline ends. CDR3 nucleotide sequence: TGTGCCAGTAGTCCCCGCTATAGCAATCAGCCCCAGCATTTT. This codes for CASSPRYSNQPQHF.

The rearrangement joins TRBV29-1 to TRBJ2-1; 10 positions agree with TRBD2. The length of the CDR3 is 16 residues. CDR1 and CDR2 from the germline V gene are SQVTM and ANQGSEA. Germline trimming cut 4 bases from V and 10 bases from J; bases unmatched to any gene: 16. CDR3 sequence: CSVVNTLLAGEGEQFF. The CDR3 coding sequence is TGCAGCGTTGTTAATACCCTGCTAGCGGGGGAAGGGGAGCAGTTCTTC.

The table lists this clone with a count of one. The genes are TRBV2 and TRBJ2-1; D is possibly TRBD1 (6 bases). V was pared by 6 bases and J by 10 bases, with 13 bases between. The CDR3 runs to 12 residues. Germline V gives CDR1 SNHLY, CDR2 FYNNEI. The CDR3 here is CASSVQGGEQFF. The CDR3 DNA follows: TGTGCCAGCAGCGTACAGGGCGGCGAGCAGTTCTTC.

The gene calls are TRBV6-1 and TRBJ1-2; D is unresolved. CDR1 is MNHNS, CDR2 SASEGT, per germline. The CDR3 is made up of 12 amino acids. V dropped 1 base and J dropped 8 bases, with 8 bases sitting between them. CDR3 region: CASSEGGSGYTF. Written as DNA, the CDR3 is TGTGCCAGCAGTGAAGGGGGAAGCGGCTACACCTTC.

The genes are TRBV13 and TRBJ2-5; 7 bases align to TRBD1. Germline CDR1 is PRHDT and CDR2 is FYEKMQ (reference sequence). CDR3 length: 16 amino acids. The J segment lost 3 bases and the V segment lost 3 bases, leaving 10 bases of the junction unmatched. As DNA, the CDR3 is TGTGCCAGCAGCTTTACTCCCGGGACAGACAAAGAGACCCAGTACTTC. Translated: CASSFTPGTDKETQYF.

The chain carries TRBV5-1 and TRBJ2-6; TRBD1 is a possible D gene (5 bases). The germline V gene encodes CDR1 SGHRS and CDR2 YFSETQ. The CDR3 runs 15 residues. Trimming stripped 1 base from V and 4 bases from J, with 9 bases between. Here the CDR3 DNA reads TGCGCCAGCAGCTTGTCAGGGTCCGGGGCCAACGTCCTGACTTTC. The encoded protein is CASSLSGSGANVLTF. The variable domain in full, completed from reference TRBV5-1 and TRBJ2-6, reads KAGVTQTPRYLIKTRGQQVTLSCSPISGHRSVSWYQQTPGQGLQFLFEYFSETQRNKGNFPGRFSGRQFSNSRSEMNVSTLELGDSALYLCASSLSGSGANVLTFGAGSRLTVL.

The V call is TRBV6-2 or TRBV6-3, the J call TRBJ1-2; D is ambiguous. V shed 2 bases and J shed 4 bases, with 8 bases lying between them. The V gene's germline CDR1 is MNHEY and CDR2 SVGEGT. This CDR3 comprises 13 residues. DNA of the CDR3: TGTGCCAGCAGTTACCGGGCAGTCTATGGCTACACCTTC. As protein: CASSYRAVYGYTF.

V gene TRBV5-4 combines with J gene TRBJ1-4; weak D call: TRBD1 (5 bases). The CDR3 is made up of 14 amino acids. Trimming cost V 1 base and J 5 bases, with 9 bases left between them. Germline CDR1 reads SGHNT; CDR2 reads YYREEE (reference sequence). The CDR3 DNA follows: TGTGCCAGCAGCTTGACAGGCCAAAATGAAAAACTGTTTTTT. Protein product: CASSLTGQNEKLFF.

V gene TRBV19 combines with J gene TRBJ1-1, with a tentative D call TRBD1 (5 bases). This CDR3 comprises 12 residues. CDR1 LNHDA and CDR2 SQIVND come from the germline V gene (reference sequence). The V gene lost 0 bases and the J gene lost 7 bases, with 6 bases spanning the gap. The CDR3 spells CASSIDGGEAFF. CDR3 bases: TGTGCCAGTAGTATAGATGGGGGTGAAGCTTTCTTT.

The chain joins TRBV28 to TRBJ1-1, with 9 bases lining up with TRBD1. The CDR3 is 13 amino acids. From germline, CDR1 is MDHEN and CDR2 SYDVKM. J was trimmed by 4 bases and V by 6 bases; bases with no gene match: 3. The CDR3 DNA is TGTGCCAGCAGCACGGGACAGGGCACTGAAGCTTTCTTT. Its translation: CASSTGQGTEAFF.

V is TRBV5-1 and J is TRBJ1-2; 9 positions agree with TRBD1. V was clipped by 4 bases and J by 14 bases; unmatched bases: 12. Germline-derived CDR1 and CDR2 are SGHRS and YFSETQ. The CDR3 has 13 residues. CDR3 DNA sequence: TGCGCCAGCAGCCTGGAGGGACAGGGAGACAGTACCTTC. It codes for CASSLEGQGDSTF.

The chain employs TRBV3-1 (or the pseudogene TRBV3-2) and TRBJ1-6, with D possibly being TRBD1 (6 bases). Germline CDR1 reads LGHDT; CDR2 reads YNNKEL (reference sequence). The length of the CDR3 is 18 residues. The V and J ends lost 1 base and 0 bases respectively, with 13 bases between them. The CDR3 region has the DNA TGTGCCAGCAGCCAAGTTCACAGGGTAACCTCCTATAATTCACCCCTCCACTTT. This sequence encodes CASSQVHRVTSYNSPLHF.

The CDR3 loop is CASSPRAGGDQPQHF. The CDR3 DNA reads as TGCGCCAGCAGCCCTCGTGCGGGGGGCGATCAGCCCCAGCATTTT. The chain has TRBV5-1 and TRBJ1-5; a possible D gene is TRBD1 (6 bases). V dropped 4 bases and J dropped 5 bases, with 16 bases sitting between them. Per the germline V gene, CDR1 is SGHRS and CDR2 is YFSETQ. This CDR3 spans 15 amino acids. The entire variable domain, with the rest obtained from reference TRBV5-1 and TRBJ1-5, is as follows: KAGVTQTPRYLIKTRGQQVTLSCSPISGHRSVSWYQQTPGQGLQFLFEYFSETQRNKGNFPGRFSGRQFSNSRSEMNVSTLELGDSALYLCASSPRAGGDQPQHFGDGTRLSIL.

Regarding this clone: One junction end disagrees with the germline gene, perhaps due to a read error. The chain joins TRBV5-6 to TRBJ1-2; 7 bases align to TRBD1. This CDR3 comprises 12 residues. Germline CDR1 and CDR2: SGHDT and YYEEEE. This CDR3 reads CASSPGGARGFF. The CDR3 nucleotides read TGTGCCAGCAGCCCCGGCGGTGCCAGGGGGTTTTTC.

The count of this clone is one. The J gene is TRBJ1-2, the V gene TRBV5-1, with D perhaps matching TRBD1 (5 bases). V was trimmed by 0 bases and J by 0 bases, leaving 6 bases between them. Germline values: CDR1 SGHRS, CDR2 YFSETQ. The CDR3 length is 14 residues. Here the CDR3 DNA reads TGCGCCAGCAGCTTGGGGGGGACTAACTATGGCTACACCTTC. It translates to CASSLGGTNYGYTF.